The 20 T cell receptor beta chains below were found in one sample sequenced in a study of T cell repertoires in cytomegalovirus infection (dated 2019 in TCRdb). TCRdb lists the instrument as Illumina HiSeq 1500. The public sequencing data were trimmed at Q25 with fastp and processed into clonotypes with MiXCR by TCRdb, which kept only in-frame beta chains. Identical CDR3 proteins give one entry, which carries the most common genes and DNA. The sample table contains under 600,000 distinct CDR3 sequences; only one count was recorded for approximately 16% of them. Roughly a quarter of the sample belongs to the ten largest clones. The sample comprised CD8+ T cells from PBMCs. All receptors derive from a human donor in good health (CMV status not recorded). Some clones in this sample may be carry-over from other donors' samples.

This clonotype was observed a few times. CDR3 DNA sequence: TGTGCCAGCAGCCAAGATGGCGGGACAGGCAACACTGAAGCTTTCTTT. It codes for CASSQDGGTGNTEAFF. V is TRBV4-2 and J is TRBJ1-1; 8 bases are shared with TRBD1. The germline V gene has CDR1 LGHNA and CDR2 YNFKEQ. This CDR3 contains 16 residues. The trim removed 0 bases at V and 2 bases at J, leaving 5 bases unmatched.

This clonotype has just a few counts. The rearrangement joins TRBV27 to TRBJ1-2, with D possibly being TRBD1 (5 bases). V was trimmed by 5 bases and J by 2 bases, leaving 9 bases between them. There are 13 residues in the CDR3. CDR1 and CDR2 (germline): MNHEY, SMNVEV (reference sequence). This CDR3 reads CASSNRDNYGYTF. The CDR3 DNA follows: TGTGCCAGCAGTAACCGGGACAACTATGGCTACACCTTC.

This clonotype was observed a handful of times. This chain joins TRBV5-5 and TRBJ1-2, with 8 bases lining up with TRBD1. CDR3 length: 14 residues. The germline V gene has CDR1 SGHKS and CDR2 YYEKEE (reference sequence). J lost 6 bases, V lost 4 bases, and 8 bases had no gene match. CDR3 sequence (DNA): TGTGCCAGCAGCACGACAGGGGCGAAGCATGGCTACACCTTC. Translating it yields CASSTTGAKHGYTF.

This clonotype was counted a few times. The chain carries TRBV19 and TRBJ1-1; the match to TRBD1 covers 8 bases. The germline V gene encodes CDR1 LNHDA and CDR2 SQIVND (reference sequence). The trim removed 6 bases at V and 2 bases at J, leaving 14 bases unmatched. The CDR3 covers 17 residues. The CDR3 sequence: CASSFRLGTGENTEAFF. DNA for the CDR3: TGTGCCAGTAGCTTTAGATTGGGGACAGGAGAAAACACTGAAGCTTTCTTT.

This clonotype has more than one count but fewer than ten. This chain links TRBV3-1 with TRBJ2-1, with TRBD2 as a possible D gene (5 bases). The V end lost 1 base, the J end lost 5 bases, and 18 bases lay between the germline ends. The CDR3 loop spans 17 amino acids. Germline values: CDR1 LGHDT, CDR2 YNNKEL (reference sequence). DNA for the CDR3: TGTGCCAGCAGCCAAGGAGACTTTTACGGGGAAAACAATGAGCAGTTCTTC. Translated, it gives CASSQGDFYGENNEQFF.

This clonotype was seen only once. V is TRBV4-1 and J is TRBJ2-7, with 9 nucleotides matching TRBD1. With 0 bases clipped from V and 5 bases from J, the junction kept 8 bases outside the gene matches. From germline, CDR1 is MGHRA and CDR2 YSYEKL. There are 16 residues in the CDR3. The CDR3 bases are TGCGCCAGCAGCCAAGATAAAGGGACAGGGAGAAACGAGCAGTACTTC. As protein: CASSQDKGTGRNEQYF.

In this sample, this clonotype turned up many times. The V call is TRBV6-6, the J call TRBJ2-3, with D perhaps being TRBD1 or TRBD2 (5 bases each). The CDR3 has 17 residues. From germline, CDR1 is MNHNY and CDR2 SVGAGI (reference sequence). Between the trimmed V and J ends, which lost 2 bases and 0 bases, there was a span of 15 bases. CDR3 residues: CASSYGTEALSTDTQYF. The CDR3 region has the DNA TGTGCCAGCAGTTACGGGACGGAGGCCCTTAGCACAGATACGCAGTATTTT.

This clonotype has a handful of counts. The chain joins TRBV7-9 to TRBJ2-1; 10 bases map to TRBD2. The CDR3 totals 15 residues. Germline CDR1 reads SEHNR; CDR2 reads FQNEAQ (reference sequence). J was trimmed by 6 bases and V by 4 bases; bases with no gene match: 6. The DNA for the CDR3 is TGTGCCAGCAGCTCCCCAGCGGGAGGGCCCAATGAGCAGTTCTTC. This gives the protein CASSSPAGGPNEQFF. Combining the CDR3 with reference TRBV7-9 and TRBJ2-1 gives the whole variable domain DTGVSQNPRHKITKRGQNVTFRCDPISEHNRLYWYRQTLGQGPEFLTYFQNEAQLEKSRLLSDRFSAERPKGSFSTLEIQRTEQGDSAMYLCASSSPAGGPNEQFFGPGTRLTVL.

V is TRBV27 and J is TRBJ2-1; D could derive from TRBD1 or TRBD2 (5 bases each). V lost 2 bases and J lost 1, with 9 bases in between. The CDR3 runs to 15 residues. CDR1 is MNHEY, CDR2 SMNVEV, per germline (reference sequence). The CDR3 here is CASSLRDRSYNEQFF. In nucleotides, the CDR3 is TGTGCCAGCAGTTTACGGGACCGATCCTACAATGAGCAGTTCTTC.

J is TRBJ2-1 and V is TRBV9, with 7 bases aligning to TRBD1. Germline CDR1 reads SGDLS; CDR2 reads YYNGEE. This CDR3 has 15 amino acids. V gave up 3 bases and J gave up 3 bases; unmatched junction bases: 6. CDR3 in amino acids: CASSDRDSLYNEQFF. DNA for the CDR3: TGTGCCAGCAGCGACCGGGACAGTCTCTACAATGAGCAGTTCTTC.

This chain uses TRBV12-3 or TRBV12-4 with TRBJ2-1; 9 bases match TRBD1. V shed 6 bases and J 8 bases; nucleotides not matched to a gene: 8. The CDR3 contains 14 residues. For the CDR3, the DNA is TGTGCCAGCAGGGGACAGGGTGGAATTGATGAGCAGTTCTTC. Encoded protein: CASRGQGGIDEQFF.

This clonotype was recorded at least ten times. The V gene is TRBV11-2, the J gene TRBJ1-2; D is uncertain. Germline-derived CDR1 and CDR2 are SGHAT and FQNNGV. This CDR3 comprises 12 residues. Trimming removed 1 base from V and 9 bases from J, with 9 bases in between. For the CDR3, the DNA is TGTGCCAGCAGCTTAGGGGCAGGTAGCTACACCTTC. Protein product: CASSLGAGSYTF.

This clonotype was recorded at least ten times. The rearrangement uses TRBV6-1 and TRBJ2-1, with D perhaps being TRBD1 or TRBD2 (6 bases each). Germline V CDR1 and CDR2: MNHNS, SASEGT. The CDR3 extends over 15 amino acids. V lost 3 bases, J lost 4 bases, and 13 bases lay in between. The CDR3 DNA reads as TGTGCCAGCAGTGAGAAGAGGGGGGCATACAATGAGCAGTTCTTC. Translated, it gives CASSEKRGAYNEQFF.

The chain joins TRBV9 to TRBJ1-3; no firm D call. This CDR3 contains 16 residues. The V and J ends lost 0 bases and 0 bases respectively, with 10 bases between them. Germline values: CDR1 SGDLS, CDR2 YYNGEE. The CDR3 is CASSVGGVPSGNTIYF. The CDR3 coding sequence is TGTGCCAGCAGCGTAGGGGGAGTTCCCTCTGGAAACACCATATATTTT.

The table lists this clonotype with a few counts. The V call is TRBV10-3, the J call TRBJ2-7; D is undetermined. The CDR3 sequence is 14 residues long. V dropped 0 bases and J dropped 2 bases, with 8 bases sitting between them. Germline V lookup: CDR1 ENHRY, CDR2 SYGVKD. CDR3 nucleotides: TGTGCCATCAGTGAGTCAATAGGGCCCTACGAGCAGTACTTC. Protein product: CAISESIGPYEQYF.

The genes are TRBV27 and TRBJ1-6, with D hard to call. Trimming cost V 1 base and J 7 bases, with 17 bases left between them. Germline V gene data show CDR1 as MNHEY and CDR2 as SMNVEV (reference sequence). The CDR3 runs 17 residues. CDR3 loop: CASSLYPTGSPNSPLHF. For the CDR3, the DNA is TGTGCCAGCAGTTTATACCCCACGGGCAGCCCGAATTCACCCCTCCACTTT.

This clonotype was seen at least ten times. This chain uses TRBV11-1 with TRBJ1-3, with D possibly matching TRBD1 (5 bases). Looked up from germline, CDR1 is SGHAT and CDR2 is FQDESV (reference sequence). V lost 5 bases to trimming and J lost 4 bases, with 15 bases between them. This CDR3 region has 15 residues. CDR3 residues: CASSPGRSSGNTIYF. The DNA of the CDR3 is TGTGCCAGCAGCCCGGGACGATCCTCCGGAAACACCATATATTTT.

This clonotype was counted many times. The chain recombines TRBV12-5 with TRBJ1-1; 8 bases line up with TRBD1. Germline values: CDR1 LGHNT, CDR2 FRNRAP. The CDR3 contains 12 residues. V was pared by 5 bases and J by 5 bases, with 1 base of the junction left unmatched. CDR3 nucleotides: TGTGCTAGTGGTACAGGGGGAACTGAAGCTTTCTTT. Protein product: CASGTGGTEAFF.

The rearrangement joins TRBV12-3 or TRBV12-4 to TRBJ2-7, with TRBD2 identical over 11 bases. The CDR3 sequence is 14 residues long. With V trimmed by 5 bases and J by 6 bases, 6 bases remained unmatched. Written as DNA, the CDR3 is TGTGCCAGCAGTGTTAGCGGGGGGGCCGGCGAGCAGTACTTC. This encodes CASSVSGGAGEQYF.

V and J are TRBV20-1 and TRBJ2-7, with unresolved D. In germline, CDR1 is DFQATT, CDR2 SNEGSKA (reference sequence). The V end was cut by 1 base, the J end by 4 bases, with 2 bases between. This CDR3 is 10 amino acids long. Here the CDR3 reads CSARAYEQYF. The CDR3, as DNA: TGCAGTGCTAGAGCTTACGAGCAGTACTTC.